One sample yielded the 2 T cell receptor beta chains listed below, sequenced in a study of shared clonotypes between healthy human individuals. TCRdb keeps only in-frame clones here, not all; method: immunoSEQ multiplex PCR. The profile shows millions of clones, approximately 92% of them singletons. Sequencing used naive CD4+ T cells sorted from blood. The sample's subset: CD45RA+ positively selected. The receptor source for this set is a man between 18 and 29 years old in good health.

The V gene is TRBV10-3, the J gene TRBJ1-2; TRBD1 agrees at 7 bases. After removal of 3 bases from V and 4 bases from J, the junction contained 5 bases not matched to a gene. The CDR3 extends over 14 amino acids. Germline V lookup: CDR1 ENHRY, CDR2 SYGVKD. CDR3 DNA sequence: TGTGCCATCAGTGAAAAGGCAGGGGGCTATGGCTACACCTTC. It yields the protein CAISEKAGGYGYTF.

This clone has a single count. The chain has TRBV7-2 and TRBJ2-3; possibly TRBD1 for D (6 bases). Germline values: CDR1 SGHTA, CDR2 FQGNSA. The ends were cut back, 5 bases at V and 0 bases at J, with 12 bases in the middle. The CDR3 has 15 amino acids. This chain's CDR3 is CASSLQGSSTDTQYF. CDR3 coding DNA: TGTGCCAGCAGCCTTCAGGGGTCGAGCACAGATACGCAGTATTTT.